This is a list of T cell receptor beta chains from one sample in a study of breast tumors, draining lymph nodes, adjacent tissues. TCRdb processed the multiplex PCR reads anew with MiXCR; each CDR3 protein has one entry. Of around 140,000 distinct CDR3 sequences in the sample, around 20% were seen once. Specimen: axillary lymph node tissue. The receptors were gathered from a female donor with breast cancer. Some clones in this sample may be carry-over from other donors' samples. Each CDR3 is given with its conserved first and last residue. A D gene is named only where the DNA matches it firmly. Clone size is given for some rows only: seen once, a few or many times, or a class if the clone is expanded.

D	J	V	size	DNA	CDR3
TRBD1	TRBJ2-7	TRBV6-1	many	TGTGCCAGCAGGGCCGGGACAGGGGATAAGACGAGATCGGGGCAGTACTTC	CASRAGTGDKTRSGQYF
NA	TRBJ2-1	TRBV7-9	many	TGTGCCAGCAGCTTAGGGGGTGGGACTTACTCCTACAATGAGCAGTTCTTC	CASSLGGGTYSYNEQFF
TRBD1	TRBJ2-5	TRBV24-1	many	TGTGCCACCAGTGGCGACAGGGGGGTAGAGACCCAGTACTTC	CATSGDRGVETQYF
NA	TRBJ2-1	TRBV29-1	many	TGCAGCGTTGACAGCTCCTACAATGAGCAGTTCTTC	CSVDSSYNEQFF
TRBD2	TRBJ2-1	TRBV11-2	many	TGTGCCAGCAGCACCGGCCTAGCGGGTGTCTCGTCCAATAAGCAGTTCTTC	CASSTGLAGVSSNKQFF
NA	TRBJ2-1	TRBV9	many	TGTGCCAGCAGCGTAGTAGGCGGGGCAATGGGTAATGAGCAGTTCTTC	CASSVVGGAMGNEQFF
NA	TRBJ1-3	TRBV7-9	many	TGTGCCAGCAGAAGCACTGGGGGAAACACCATATATTTT	CASRSTGGNTIYF
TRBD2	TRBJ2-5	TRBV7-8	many	TGTGCCAGCAGCATTAGACTAGCGGGTCAAGAGACCCAGTACTTC	CASSIRLAGQETQYF
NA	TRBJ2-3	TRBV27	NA	TGTGCCAGCACCATTGGGGGACTTAGCACAGATACGCAGTATTTT	CASTIGGLSTDTQYF
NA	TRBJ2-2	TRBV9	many	TGTGCCAGCAGCACCCCACTAGACACCGGGGAGCTGTTTTTT	CASSTPLDTGELFF
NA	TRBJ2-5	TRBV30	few	TGTGCCTGGAGTCCGACTTTCGAGACCCAGTACTTC	CAWSPTFETQYF